These 3 T cell receptor beta chains originate from one sample sequenced in a study of Ad26.COV2.S vaccination and SARS-CoV-2 variants. The repertoire was sequenced with immunoSEQ multiplex PCR; TCRdb's copy has only in-frame clones and lacks some. The sample records some 340,000 clones, 85% being singletons. Treatment denoted: around 19 received Ad26.COV2.S at low or high dose, single or two shots; five or six received placebo; per-sample allocation not given. Sampling happened 63 days after the first vaccine or placebo injection. The specimen comprised peripheral blood, sampled in a trial of Ad26.COV2.S vaccine versus placebo. All receptors derive from a person aged 18 to 65 who received the Ad26.COV2.S COVID-19 vaccine or a placebo.

This chain joins TRBV7-9 and TRBJ1-2; 9 nucleotides line up with TRBD1. The CDR3 loop spans 15 amino acids. CDR1 and CDR2 from the germline V gene are SEHNR and FQNEAQ (reference sequence). V shed 5 bases, J shed 1 base, and the junction held 5 bases outside the gene matches. CDR3: CASSAGQGSNYGYTF. The CDR3 DNA reads as TGTGCCAGCAGCGCAGGACAGGGGAGTAACTATGGCTACACCTTC.

CDR3 sequence reads: CASSQSQGTEKLFF. In nucleotides, the CDR3 is TGTGCCAGCAGCCAAAGTCAGGGGACTGAAAAACTGTTTTTT. V usage is TRBV3-1 (or the pseudogene TRBV3-2) and J usage is TRBJ1-4, with D perhaps TRBD1 (6 bases). The V end was cut by 2 bases, the J end by 7 bases, with 11 bases between. Per the germline V gene, CDR1 is LGHDT and CDR2 is YNNKEL (reference sequence). CDR3 length: 14 amino acids.

The rearrangement joins TRBV28 to TRBJ2-7, with D perhaps assigned TRBD1 or TRBD2 (6 bases each). From germline, CDR1 is MDHEN and CDR2 SYDVKM. The CDR3 is 13 residues long. V was pared by 8 bases and J by 2 bases, with 13 bases between. CDR3 region: CASEKGGPYEQYF. CDR3 sequence (DNA): TGTGCCAGCGAGAAGGGGGGACCCTACGAGCAGTACTTC. Looking up the rest from reference TRBV28 and TRBJ2-7 gives the full variable domain: DVKVTQSSRYLVKRTGEKVFLECVQDMDHENMFWYRQDPGLGLRLIYFSYDVKMKEKGDIPEGYSVSREKKERFSLILESASTNQTSMYLCASEKGGPYEQYFGPGTRLTVT.